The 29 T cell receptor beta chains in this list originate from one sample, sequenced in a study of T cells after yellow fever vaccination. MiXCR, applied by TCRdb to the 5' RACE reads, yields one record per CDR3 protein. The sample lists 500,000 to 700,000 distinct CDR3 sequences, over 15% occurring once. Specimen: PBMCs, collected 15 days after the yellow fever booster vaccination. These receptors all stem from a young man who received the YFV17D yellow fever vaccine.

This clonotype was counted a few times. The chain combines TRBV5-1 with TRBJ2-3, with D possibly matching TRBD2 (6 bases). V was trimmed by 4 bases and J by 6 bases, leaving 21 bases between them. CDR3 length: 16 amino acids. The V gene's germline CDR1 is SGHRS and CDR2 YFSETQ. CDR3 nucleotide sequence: TGCGCCAGCAGCCTCGGACCTCAGGCGGCGGGGGATACGCAGTATTTT. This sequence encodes CASSLGPQAAGDTQYF.

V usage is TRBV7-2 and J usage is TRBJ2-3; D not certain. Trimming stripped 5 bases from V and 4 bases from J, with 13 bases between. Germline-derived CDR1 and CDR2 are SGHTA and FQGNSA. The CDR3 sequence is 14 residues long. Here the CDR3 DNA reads TGTGCCAGCAGCCGCCAAGGCCCAGCAGATACGCAGTATTTT. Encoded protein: CASSRQGPADTQYF. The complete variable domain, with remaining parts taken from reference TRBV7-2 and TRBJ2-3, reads GAGVSQSPSNKVTEKGKDVELRCDPISGHTALYWYRQSLGQGLEFLIYFQGNSAPDKSGLPSDRFSAERTGGSVSTLTIQRTQQEDSAVYLCASSRQGPADTQYFGPGTRLTVL.

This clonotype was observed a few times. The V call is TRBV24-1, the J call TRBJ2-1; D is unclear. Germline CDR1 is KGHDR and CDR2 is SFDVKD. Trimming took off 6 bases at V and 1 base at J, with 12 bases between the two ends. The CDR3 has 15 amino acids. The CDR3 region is CATSPSSGSYNEQFF. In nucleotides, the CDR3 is TGTGCCACCAGTCCTTCCTCCGGGTCCTACAATGAGCAGTTCTTC.

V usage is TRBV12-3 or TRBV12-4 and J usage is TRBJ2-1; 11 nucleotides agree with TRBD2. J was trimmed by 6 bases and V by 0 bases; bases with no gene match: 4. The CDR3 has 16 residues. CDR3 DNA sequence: TGTGCCAGCAGTTTAGCCACTAGCGGGAGACTCAATGAGCAGTTCTTC. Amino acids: CASSLATSGRLNEQFF.

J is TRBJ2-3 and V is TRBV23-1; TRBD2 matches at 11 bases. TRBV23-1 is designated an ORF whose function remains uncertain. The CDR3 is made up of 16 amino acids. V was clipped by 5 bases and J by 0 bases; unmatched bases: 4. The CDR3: CASSTRTSGSTDTQYF. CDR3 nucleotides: TGCGCCAGCAGTACTCGGACTAGCGGGAGCACAGATACGCAGTATTTT.

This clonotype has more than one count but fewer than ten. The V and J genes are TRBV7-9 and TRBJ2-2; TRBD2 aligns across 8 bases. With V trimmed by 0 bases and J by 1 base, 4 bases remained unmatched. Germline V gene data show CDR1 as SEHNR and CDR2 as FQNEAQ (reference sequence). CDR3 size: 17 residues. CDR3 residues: CASSLASGGVNTGELFF. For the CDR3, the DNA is TGTGCCAGCAGCTTAGCGTCGGGAGGGGTGAACACCGGGGAGCTGTTTTTT. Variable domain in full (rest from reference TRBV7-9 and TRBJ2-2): DTGVSQNPRHKITKRGQNVTFRCDPISEHNRLYWYRQTLGQGPEFLTYFQNEAQLEKSRLLSDRFSAERPKGSFSTLEIQRTEQGDSAMYLCASSLASGGVNTGELFFGEGSRLTVL.

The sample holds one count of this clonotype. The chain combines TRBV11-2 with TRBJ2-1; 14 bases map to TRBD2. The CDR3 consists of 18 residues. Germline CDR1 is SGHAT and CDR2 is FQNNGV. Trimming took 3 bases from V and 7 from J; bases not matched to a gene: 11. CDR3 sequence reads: CASSFPLAGTSGSNEQFF. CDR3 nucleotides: TGTGCCAGCAGCTTCCCTCTCGCCGGGACTAGCGGGAGTAATGAGCAGTTCTTC.

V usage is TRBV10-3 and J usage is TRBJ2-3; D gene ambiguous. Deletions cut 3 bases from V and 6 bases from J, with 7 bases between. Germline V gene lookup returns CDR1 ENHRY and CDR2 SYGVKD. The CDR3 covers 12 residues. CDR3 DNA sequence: TGTGCCATCAGTGATGAGGCGGATACGCAGTATTTT. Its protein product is CAISDEADTQYF.

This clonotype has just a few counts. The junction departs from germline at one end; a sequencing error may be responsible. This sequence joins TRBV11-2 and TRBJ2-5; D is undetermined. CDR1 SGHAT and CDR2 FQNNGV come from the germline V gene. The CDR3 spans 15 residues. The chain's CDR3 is CASSSLGPQQGTQYF. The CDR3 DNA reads TGTGCCAGCAGCTCCCTGGGCCCCCAGCAAGGGACCCAGTACTTC. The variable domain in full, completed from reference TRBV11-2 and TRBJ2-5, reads EAGVAQSPRYKIIEKRQSVAFWCNPISGHATLYWYQQILGQGPKLLIQFQNNGVVDDSQLPKDRFSAERLKGVDSTLKIQPAKLEDSAVYLCASSSLGPQQGTQYFGPGTRLLVL.

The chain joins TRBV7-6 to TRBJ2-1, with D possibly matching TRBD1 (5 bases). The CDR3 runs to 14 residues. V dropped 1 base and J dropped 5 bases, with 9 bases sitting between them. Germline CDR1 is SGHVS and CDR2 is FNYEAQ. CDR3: CASSLGDSHNEQFF. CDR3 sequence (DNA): TGTGCCAGCAGCTTAGGAGACAGTCACAATGAGCAGTTCTTC.

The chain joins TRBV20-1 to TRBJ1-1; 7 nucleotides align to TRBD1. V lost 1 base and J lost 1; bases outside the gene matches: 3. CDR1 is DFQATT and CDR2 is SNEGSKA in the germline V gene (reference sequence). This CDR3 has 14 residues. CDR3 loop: CSARVGQANTEAFF. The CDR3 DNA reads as TGCAGTGCTAGAGTTGGACAGGCGAACACTGAAGCTTTCTTT.

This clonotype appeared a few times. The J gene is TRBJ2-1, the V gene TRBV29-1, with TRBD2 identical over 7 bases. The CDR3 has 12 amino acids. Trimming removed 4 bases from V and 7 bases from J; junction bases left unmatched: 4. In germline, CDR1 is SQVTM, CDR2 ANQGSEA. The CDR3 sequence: CSVVTGGNEQFF. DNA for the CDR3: TGCAGCGTTGTTACGGGGGGTAATGAGCAGTTCTTC.

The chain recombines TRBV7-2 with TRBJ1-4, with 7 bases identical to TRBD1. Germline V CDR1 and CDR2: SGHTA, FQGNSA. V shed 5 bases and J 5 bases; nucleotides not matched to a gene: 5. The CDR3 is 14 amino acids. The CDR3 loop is CASSDRDRNEKLFF. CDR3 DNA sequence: TGTGCCAGCAGCGACCGGGACAGAAATGAAAAACTGTTTTTT.

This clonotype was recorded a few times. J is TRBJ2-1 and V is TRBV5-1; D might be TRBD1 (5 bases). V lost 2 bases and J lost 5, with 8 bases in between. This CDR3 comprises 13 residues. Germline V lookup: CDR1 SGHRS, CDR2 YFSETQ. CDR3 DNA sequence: TGCGCCAGCAGCTTCGACAGAAACAATGAGCAGTTCTTC. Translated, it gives CASSFDRNNEQFF. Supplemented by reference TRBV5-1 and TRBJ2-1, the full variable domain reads KAGVTQTPRYLIKTRGQQVTLSCSPISGHRSVSWYQQTPGQGLQFLFEYFSETQRNKGNFPGRFSGRQFSNSRSEMNVSTLELGDSALYLCASSFDRNNEQFFGPGTRLTVL.

Here the CDR3 DNA reads TGCGCCAGCAGCTTGGAGCCAGAAAGGACCGGGGAGCTGTTTTTT. This codes for CASSLEPERTGELFF. The chain recombines TRBV5-1 with TRBJ2-2; D is unresolved. The CDR3 contains 15 residues. V was pared by 0 bases and J by 5 bases, with 11 bases between. In germline, CDR1 is SGHRS, CDR2 YFSETQ. The whole variable domain, filled in from reference TRBV5-1 and TRBJ2-2, reads KAGVTQTPRYLIKTRGQQVTLSCSPISGHRSVSWYQQTPGQGLQFLFEYFSETQRNKGNFPGRFSGRQFSNSRSEMNVSTLELGDSALYLCASSLEPERTGELFFGEGSRLTVL.

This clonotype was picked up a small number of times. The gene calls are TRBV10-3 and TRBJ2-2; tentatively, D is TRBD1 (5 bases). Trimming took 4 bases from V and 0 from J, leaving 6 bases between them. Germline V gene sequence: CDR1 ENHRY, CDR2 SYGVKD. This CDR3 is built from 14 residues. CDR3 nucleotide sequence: TGTGCCATCAGTGGGGGCTCGAACACCGGGGAGCTGTTTTTT. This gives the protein CAISGGSNTGELFF.

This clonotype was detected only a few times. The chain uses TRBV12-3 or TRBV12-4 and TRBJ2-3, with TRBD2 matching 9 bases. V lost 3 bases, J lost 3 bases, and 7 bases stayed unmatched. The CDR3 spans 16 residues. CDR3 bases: TGTGCCAGCAGTTTCGACTTTGGACTAGCGACAGATACGCAGTATTTT. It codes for CASSFDFGLATDTQYF.

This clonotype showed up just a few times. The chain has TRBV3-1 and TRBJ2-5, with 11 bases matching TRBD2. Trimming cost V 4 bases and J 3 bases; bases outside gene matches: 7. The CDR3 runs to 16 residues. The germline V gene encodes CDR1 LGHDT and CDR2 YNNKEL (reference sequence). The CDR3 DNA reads TGTGCCAGCAGCCCCACTAGCGGGAGTGGGGAAGAGACCCAGTACTTC. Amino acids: CASSPTSGSGEETQYF.

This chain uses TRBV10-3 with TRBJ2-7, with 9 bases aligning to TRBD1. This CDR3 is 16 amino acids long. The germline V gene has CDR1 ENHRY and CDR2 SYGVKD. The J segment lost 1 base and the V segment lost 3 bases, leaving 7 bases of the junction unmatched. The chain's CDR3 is CAISESTGQGSYEQYF. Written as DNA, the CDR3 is TGTGCCATCAGTGAATCGACGGGACAGGGTTCCTACGAGCAGTACTTC.

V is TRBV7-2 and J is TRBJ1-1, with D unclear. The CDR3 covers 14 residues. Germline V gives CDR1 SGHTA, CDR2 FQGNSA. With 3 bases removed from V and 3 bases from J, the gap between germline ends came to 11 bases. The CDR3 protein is CASSLTRHYTEAFF. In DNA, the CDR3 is TGTGCCAGCAGCTTGACAAGGCATTACACTGAAGCTTTCTTT.

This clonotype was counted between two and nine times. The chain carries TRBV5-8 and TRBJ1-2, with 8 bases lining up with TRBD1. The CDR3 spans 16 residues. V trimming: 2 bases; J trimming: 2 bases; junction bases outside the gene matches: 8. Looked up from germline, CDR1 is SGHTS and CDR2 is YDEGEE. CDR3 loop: CASSLRQGAFNYGYTF. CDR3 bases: TGTGCCAGCAGCTTACGGCAGGGGGCCTTCAACTATGGCTACACCTTC.

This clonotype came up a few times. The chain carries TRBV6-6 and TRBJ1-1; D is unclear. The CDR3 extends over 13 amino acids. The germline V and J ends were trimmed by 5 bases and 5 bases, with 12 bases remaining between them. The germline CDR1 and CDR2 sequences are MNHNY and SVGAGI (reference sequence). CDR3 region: CASSKTWGTEAFF. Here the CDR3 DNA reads TGTGCCAGCAGTAAGACGTGGGGAACTGAAGCTTTCTTT.

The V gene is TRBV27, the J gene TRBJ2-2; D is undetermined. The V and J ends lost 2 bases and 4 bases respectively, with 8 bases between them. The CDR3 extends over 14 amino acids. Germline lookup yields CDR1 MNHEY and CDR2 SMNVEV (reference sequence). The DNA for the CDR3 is TGTGCCAGCAGTTTAATCGGGTTCACCGGGGAGCTGTTTTTT. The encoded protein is CASSLIGFTGELFF.

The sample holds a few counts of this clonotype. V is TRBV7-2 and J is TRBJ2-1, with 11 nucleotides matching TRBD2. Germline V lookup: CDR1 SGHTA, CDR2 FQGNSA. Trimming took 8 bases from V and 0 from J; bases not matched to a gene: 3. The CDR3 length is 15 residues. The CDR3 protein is CASALAGGSYNEQFF. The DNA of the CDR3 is TGTGCCAGCGCTCTAGCGGGAGGCTCCTACAATGAGCAGTTCTTC.

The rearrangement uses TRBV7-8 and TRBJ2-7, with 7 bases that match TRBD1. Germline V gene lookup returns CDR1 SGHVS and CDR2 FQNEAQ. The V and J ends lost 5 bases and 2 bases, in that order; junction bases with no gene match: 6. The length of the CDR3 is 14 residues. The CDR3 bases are TGTGCCAGCAGCGTGGGGACAGCCCCCTACGAGCAGTACTTC. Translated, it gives CASSVGTAPYEQYF.

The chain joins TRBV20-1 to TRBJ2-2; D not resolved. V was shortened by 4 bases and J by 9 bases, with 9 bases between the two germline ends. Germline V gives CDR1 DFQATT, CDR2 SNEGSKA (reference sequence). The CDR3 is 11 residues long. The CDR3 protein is CSANMVRELFF. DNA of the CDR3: TGCAGTGCTAATATGGTCCGGGAGCTGTTTTTT.

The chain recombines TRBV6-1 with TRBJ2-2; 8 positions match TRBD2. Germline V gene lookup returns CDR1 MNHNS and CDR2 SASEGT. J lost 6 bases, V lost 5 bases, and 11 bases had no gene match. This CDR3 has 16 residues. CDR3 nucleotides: TGTGCCAGCAGTCGACTAGCGCCCGTCGTCCCCGGGGAGCTGTTTTTT. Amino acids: CASSRLAPVVPGELFF.

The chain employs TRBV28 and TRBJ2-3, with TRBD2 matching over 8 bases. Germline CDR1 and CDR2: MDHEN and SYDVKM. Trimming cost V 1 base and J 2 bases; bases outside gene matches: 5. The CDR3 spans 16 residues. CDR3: CASSLLVAGPTDTQYF. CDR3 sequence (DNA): TGTGCCAGCAGTTTATTGGTAGCGGGGCCCACAGATACGCAGTATTTT.

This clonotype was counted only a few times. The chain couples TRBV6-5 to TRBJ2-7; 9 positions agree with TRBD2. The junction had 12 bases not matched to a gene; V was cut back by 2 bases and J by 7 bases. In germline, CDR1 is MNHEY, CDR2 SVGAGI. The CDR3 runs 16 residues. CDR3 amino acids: CASSYGGAGGLWEQYF. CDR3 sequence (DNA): TGTGCCAGCAGTTACGGGGGAGCGGGGGGTCTTTGGGAGCAGTACTTC.